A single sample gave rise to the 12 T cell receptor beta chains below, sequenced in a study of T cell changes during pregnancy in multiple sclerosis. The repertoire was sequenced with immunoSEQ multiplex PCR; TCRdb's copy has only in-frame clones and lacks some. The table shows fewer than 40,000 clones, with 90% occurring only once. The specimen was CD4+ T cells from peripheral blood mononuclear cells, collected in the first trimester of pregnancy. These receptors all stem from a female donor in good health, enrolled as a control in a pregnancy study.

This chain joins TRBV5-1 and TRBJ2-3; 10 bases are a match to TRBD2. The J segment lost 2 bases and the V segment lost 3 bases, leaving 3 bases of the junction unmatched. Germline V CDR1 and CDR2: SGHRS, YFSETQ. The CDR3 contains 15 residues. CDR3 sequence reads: CASSSGLANTDTQYF. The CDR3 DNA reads TGCGCCAGCAGCTCGGGACTAGCGAACACAGATACGCAGTATTTT. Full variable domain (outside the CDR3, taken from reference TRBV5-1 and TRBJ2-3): KAGVTQTPRYLIKTRGQQVTLSCSPISGHRSVSWYQQTPGQGLQFLFEYFSETQRNKGNFPGRFSGRQFSNSRSEMNVSTLELGDSALYLCASSSGLANTDTQYFGPGTRLTVL.

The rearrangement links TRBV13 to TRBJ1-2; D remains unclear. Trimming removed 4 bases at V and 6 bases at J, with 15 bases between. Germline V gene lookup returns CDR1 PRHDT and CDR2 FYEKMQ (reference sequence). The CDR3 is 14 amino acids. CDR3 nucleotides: TGTGCCAGCAGCTCCGATCGGGGAGGTGATGGCTACACCTTC. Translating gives CASSSDRGGDGYTF.

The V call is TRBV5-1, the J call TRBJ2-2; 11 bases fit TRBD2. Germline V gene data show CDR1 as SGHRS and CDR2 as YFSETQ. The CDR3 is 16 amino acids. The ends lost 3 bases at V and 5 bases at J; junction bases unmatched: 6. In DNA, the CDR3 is TGCGCCAGCAGCTCCCTAGCGGGGGGAGGAACCGGGGAGCTGTTTTTT. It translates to CASSSLAGGGTGELFF. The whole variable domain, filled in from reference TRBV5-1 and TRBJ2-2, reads KAGVTQTPRYLIKTRGQQVTLSCSPISGHRSVSWYQQTPGQGLQFLFEYFSETQRNKGNFPGRFSGRQFSNSRSEMNVSTLELGDSALYLCASSSLAGGGTGELFFGEGSRLTVL.

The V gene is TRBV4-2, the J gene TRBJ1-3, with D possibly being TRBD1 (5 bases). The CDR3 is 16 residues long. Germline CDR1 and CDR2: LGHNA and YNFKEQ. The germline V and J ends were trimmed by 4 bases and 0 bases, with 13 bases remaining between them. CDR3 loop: CASSRGGGASGNTIYF. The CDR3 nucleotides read TGTGCCAGCAGCCGCGGAGGAGGGGCCTCTGGAAACACCATATATTTT.

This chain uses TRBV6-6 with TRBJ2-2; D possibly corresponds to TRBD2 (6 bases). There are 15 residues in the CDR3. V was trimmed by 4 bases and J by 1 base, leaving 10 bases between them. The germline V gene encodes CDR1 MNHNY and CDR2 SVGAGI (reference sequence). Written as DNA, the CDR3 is TGTGCCAGCAGTTTTGCGCGGGGGAACACCGGGGAGCTGTTTTTT. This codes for CASSFARGNTGELFF.

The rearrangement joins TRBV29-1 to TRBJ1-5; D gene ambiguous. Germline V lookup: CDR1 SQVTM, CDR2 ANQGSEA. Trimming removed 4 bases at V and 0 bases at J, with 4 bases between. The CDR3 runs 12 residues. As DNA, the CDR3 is TGCAGCGTTGCCGGTAGCAATCAGCCCCAGCATTTT. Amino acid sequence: CSVAGSNQPQHF.

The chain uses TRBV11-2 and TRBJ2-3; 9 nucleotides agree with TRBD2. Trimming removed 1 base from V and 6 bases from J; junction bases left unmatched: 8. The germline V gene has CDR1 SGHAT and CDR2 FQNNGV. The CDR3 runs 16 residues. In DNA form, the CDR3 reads TGTGCCAGCAGCTTAGGCGGCGGGGGGGCCGGGGATACGCAGTATTTT. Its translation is CASSLGGGGAGDTQYF.

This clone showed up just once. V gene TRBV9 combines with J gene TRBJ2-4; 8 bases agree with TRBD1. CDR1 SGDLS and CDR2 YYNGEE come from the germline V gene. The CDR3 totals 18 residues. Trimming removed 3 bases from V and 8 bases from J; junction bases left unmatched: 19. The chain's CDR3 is CASSAVGSSTGGRDIQYF. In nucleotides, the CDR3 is TGTGCCAGCAGCGCCGTAGGTTCTTCAACAGGGGGAAGGGACATTCAGTACTTC.

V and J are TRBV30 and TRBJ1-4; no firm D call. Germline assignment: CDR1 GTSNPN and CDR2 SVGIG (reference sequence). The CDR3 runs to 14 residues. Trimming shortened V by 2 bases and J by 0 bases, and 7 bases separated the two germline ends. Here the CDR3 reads CAWSSGTTNEKLFF. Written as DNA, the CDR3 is TGTGCCTGGAGTTCGGGGACAACTAATGAAAAACTGTTTTTT.

CDR3: CASSLEWGGTGELFF. Written as DNA, the CDR3 is TGTGCCAGCAGCTTAGAGTGGGGGGGCACCGGGGAGCTGTTTTTT. The chain couples TRBV7-2 to TRBJ2-2; 7 bases align to TRBD2. This CDR3 is 15 amino acids long. Trimming cost V 1 base and J 4 bases; bases outside gene matches: 3. Germline V gives CDR1 SGHTA, CDR2 FQGNSA.

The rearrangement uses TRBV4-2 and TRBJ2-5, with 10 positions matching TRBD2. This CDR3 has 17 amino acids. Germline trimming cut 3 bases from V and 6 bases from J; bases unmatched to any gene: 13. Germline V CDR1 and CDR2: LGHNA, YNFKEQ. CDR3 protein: CASSQDARSGGAKTQYF. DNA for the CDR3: TGTGCCAGCAGCCAGGACGCCCGGAGCGGGGGGGCGAAGACCCAGTACTTC.

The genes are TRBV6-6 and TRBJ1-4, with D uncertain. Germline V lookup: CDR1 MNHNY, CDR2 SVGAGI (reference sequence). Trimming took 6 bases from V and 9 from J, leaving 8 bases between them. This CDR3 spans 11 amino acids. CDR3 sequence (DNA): TGTGCCAGCAGGAGGGATAAAAAACTGTTTTTT. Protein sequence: CASRRDKKLFF.